The entry below describes one T cell receptor beta chain. The antigen is undetermined. CDR3 length equals 17 residues. CDR1 and CDR2 (germline): SGHRS, YFSETQ. This specimen belongs to a study of T cells expressing NK-cell markers. Overall study: Seropositivity for HCMV was found in most of the eight sequenced donors, with one seronegative. The study's findings and limits: Of CD8+ T cells, about 1.0-8% belonged to dominant NKG2C+ clonotypes in several donors. Whether the expanded NKG2C+ T cell clones recognized HCMV remained unclear.

From its re-call of the 5' RACE reads, TCRdb lists each CDR3 protein once, without DNA. Across over 250,000 distinct CDR3 sequences, the top ten clones capture 3.5% to 5% of the sample. Sequencing input: blood T cells: a sorted CD56 or NKG2C T cell subset, CD4+ or CD8+ T cells, or bulk PBMC T cells (not recorded which). This receptor was taken from a woman between 18 and 75 years old in good health. This sequence joins TRBV5-1 and TRBJ1-3; the D gene TCRdb calls, TRBD1, cannot be checked with no DNA. The CDR3 region is CASSLGGTGPSGNTIYF.